The 27 T cell receptor beta chains presented below share a single source sample, sequenced in a study of technical replicates of blood from four donors. This table comes from immunoSEQ multiplex PCR, and its TCRdb copy is limited to in-frame clones, with some not included. The data hold around 74,000 clones, with 80% to 90% observed a single time. The sequenced sample consisted of PBMCs. The origin of the receptors is a human donor in good health. Some clones in this sample may be carry-over from other donors' samples.

V is TRBV5-6 and J is TRBJ2-7; tentative D call: TRBD2 (6 bases). CDR3 length: 16 residues. V lost 4 bases, J lost 1 base, and 18 bases lay in between. The germline V gene encodes CDR1 SGHDT and CDR2 YYEEEE. The CDR3, as DNA: TGTGCCAGCAGCCGAAGGACGGAGCGGGTATCCTACGAGCAGTACTTC. The encoded protein is CASSRRTERVSYEQYF.

The rearrangement links TRBV6-1 to TRBJ2-7; tentative D call: TRBD1 (5 bases). Germline-derived CDR1 and CDR2 are MNHNS and SASEGT. The CDR3 has 14 residues. The V end lost 7 bases, the J end lost 1 base, and 14 bases lay between the germline ends. In DNA form, the CDR3 reads TGTGCCAGCACCCAGAGACAGTCATCCTACGAGCAGTACTTC. It specifies CASTQRQSSYEQYF.

This clone was detected only a few times. V gene TRBV7-6 combines with J gene TRBJ2-7; D possibly corresponds to TRBD2 (6 bases). This CDR3 has 14 residues. From germline, CDR1 is SGHVS and CDR2 FNYEAQ. Trimming took 1 base from V and 4 from J, leaving 11 bases between them. CDR3 bases: TGTGCCAGCAGCTTAGGGTTGGGGGGATACGAGCAGTACTTC. This sequence encodes CASSLGLGGYEQYF.

The chain combines TRBV19 with TRBJ2-7, with TRBD2 as a possible D gene (6 bases). Trimming stripped 10 bases from V and 0 bases from J, with 16 bases between. Germline-derived CDR1 and CDR2 are LNHDA and SQIVND (reference sequence). CDR3 length: 14 amino acids. CDR3 in DNA: TGTGCCACCCGCCGGGACTCTCCCTCCTACGAGCAGTACTTC. Its protein product is CATRRDSPSYEQYF.

The chain employs TRBV4-2 and TRBJ2-7, with 9 bases lining up with TRBD2. The V segment lost 1 base and the J segment 3 bases; nucleotides outside the gene matches: 7. The CDR3 is 16 amino acids. Germline CDR1 and CDR2: LGHNA and YNFKEQ. CDR3 in amino acids: CASSQVGASGNYEQYF. The CDR3 DNA reads TGTGCCAGCAGCCAAGTAGGGGCTAGCGGGAACTACGAGCAGTACTTC.

The V and J genes are TRBV9 and TRBJ2-7, with a weak D call TRBD1 (5 bases). The V end was cut by 3 bases, the J end by 1 base, with 14 bases between. Germline-derived CDR1 and CDR2 are SGDLS and YYNGEE. The CDR3 contains 15 residues. CDR3 bases: TGTGCCAGCAGCGAGGGTGGGGCGCCTTCCTACGAGCAGTACTTC. Protein product: CASSEGGAPSYEQYF.

V is TRBV4-3 and J is TRBJ2-2, with 10 bases lining up with TRBD2. This CDR3 comprises 16 residues. The V segment lost 3 bases and the J segment 4 bases; nucleotides outside the gene matches: 5. Germline CDR1 is LGHNA and CDR2 is YSLEER. The CDR3 reads CASSQPSGRVTGELFF. CDR3 nucleotide sequence: TGCGCCAGCAGCCAGCCAAGCGGGAGGGTCACCGGGGAGCTGTTTTTT.

This clone was observed a handful of times. The V and J genes are TRBV7-9 and TRBJ1-2, with 10 bases lining up with TRBD1. In germline, CDR1 is SEHNR, CDR2 FQNEAQ (reference sequence). The CDR3 loop spans 14 amino acids. V was clipped by 4 bases and J by 5 bases; unmatched bases: 4. The CDR3 DNA is TGTGCCAGCAGCTCAGACAGGGGGCGGTATGGCTACACCTTC. It translates to CASSSDRGRYGYTF.

The genes are TRBV10-2 and TRBJ2-1, with 8 nucleotides matching TRBD2. V lost 7 bases to trimming and J lost 4 bases; unmatched junction nucleotides: 9. Germline V gives CDR1 WSHSY, CDR2 SAAADI. The CDR3 sequence is 15 residues long. The CDR3 region is CASNPAGVGYNEQFF. The CDR3 nucleotides read TGCGCCAGCAACCCAGCGGGAGTGGGGTACAATGAGCAGTTCTTC.

The CDR3 DNA is TGTGCCAGCTCACCACGTAGGACAGGGGTACGCAATGAGCAGTTCTTC. Encoded protein: CASSPRRTGVRNEQFF. The rearrangement uses TRBV18 and TRBJ2-1; 9 bases align to TRBD1. Unmatched junction bases numbered 7, after V lost 1 base and J lost 6 bases. This CDR3 comprises 16 residues. The germline V gene has CDR1 KGHSH and CDR2 LQKENI.

This sequence joins TRBV6-5 and TRBJ1-5, with TRBD1 identical over 7 bases. With 2 bases clipped from V and 11 bases from J, the junction kept 6 bases outside the gene matches. From germline, CDR1 is MNHEY and CDR2 SVGAGI. This CDR3 is built from 13 residues. Here the CDR3 reads CASSYDRASAQHF. CDR3 nucleotides: TGTGCCAGCAGTTACGACAGGGCGTCGGCCCAGCATTTT.

The genes are TRBV7-2 and TRBJ2-4, with a weak D call TRBD2 (5 bases). The ends were cut back, 2 bases at V and 1 base at J, with 12 bases in the middle. CDR3 length equals 16 residues. Germline V gene sequence: CDR1 SGHTA, CDR2 FQGNSA. CDR3 coding DNA: TGTGCCAGCAGCTTAATAAACGGGGTGGCCAAAAACATTCAGTACTTC. It yields the protein CASSLINGVAKNIQYF.

The chain carries TRBV19 and TRBJ2-7; TRBD1 matches at 10 bases. The V gene end was trimmed by 7 bases and the J gene end by 4 bases; junction bases not matched to a gene: 7. Per the germline V gene, CDR1 is LNHDA and CDR2 is SQIVND (reference sequence). The CDR3 has 14 residues. As DNA, the CDR3 is TGTGCCAGTAATTCCAGGACAGGGGGGTACGAGCAGTACTTC. It codes for CASNSRTGGYEQYF.

V gene TRBV5-1 combines with J gene TRBJ2-1; TRBD1 matches at 9 bases. The CDR3 covers 15 residues. Trimming cost V 3 bases and J 5 bases; bases outside gene matches: 6. From germline, CDR1 is SGHRS and CDR2 YFSETQ. CDR3 sequence reads: CASSSGQGGDNEQFF. DNA for the CDR3: TGCGCCAGCAGCTCGGGACAGGGAGGGGACAATGAGCAGTTCTTC.

This rearrangement joins TRBV7-9 to TRBJ2-1, with 13 bases fitting TRBD2. V shed 4 bases, J shed 1 base, and the junction held 4 bases outside the gene matches. Germline-derived CDR1 and CDR2 are SEHNR and FQNEAQ (reference sequence). The CDR3 extends over 17 amino acids. The CDR3 DNA is TGTGCCAGCAGCTCTACTAGCGGGGGGGGTTCCTACAATGAGCAGTTCTTC. As protein: CASSSTSGGGSYNEQFF.

V usage is TRBV7-9 and J usage is TRBJ2-1; D perhaps matches TRBD2 (6 bases). This CDR3 is built from 12 residues. Trimming removed 1 base from V and 13 bases from J, with 11 bases in between. Germline values: CDR1 SEHNR, CDR2 FQNEAQ (reference sequence). CDR3 bases: TGTGCCAGCAGCTTAGATCCGGGACTTCAGTTCTTC. Translating it yields CASSLDPGLQFF.

This clone is a singleton in its sample. V and J are TRBV7-6 and TRBJ1-1; weak D call: TRBD1 (5 bases). V was shortened by 5 bases and J by 4 bases, with 17 bases between the two germline ends. The CDR3 is 15 amino acids. The germline V gene encodes CDR1 SGHVS and CDR2 FNYEAQ. The CDR3 loop reads CASSQTWGPGTEAFF. CDR3 sequence (DNA): TGTGCCAGCAGCCAAACATGGGGCCCTGGCACTGAAGCTTTCTTT.

The CDR3 region has the DNA TGCGCCAGCAGCCAAGACGGGGTCTACGGGTACGAGCAGTACTTC. The encoded protein is CASSQDGVYGYEQYF. The genes are TRBV4-3 and TRBJ2-7; maybe TRBD2 (5 bases). V shed 0 bases and J shed 4 bases, with 13 bases lying between them. The V gene's germline CDR1 is LGHNA and CDR2 YSLEER. The length of the CDR3 is 15 residues.

V usage is TRBV27 and J usage is TRBJ1-2; TRBD1 matches 7 bases. CDR1 MNHEY and CDR2 SMNVEV come from the germline V gene (reference sequence). This CDR3 region has 14 residues. Trimming at V came to 3 bases and at J to 2 bases, leaving 3 bases not matched to a gene. The CDR3 loop is CASSFQGGNYGYTF. Here the CDR3 DNA reads TGTGCCAGCAGTTTCCAGGGGGGAAACTATGGCTACACCTTC.

This chain links TRBV7-9 with TRBJ1-6, with 9 nucleotides matching TRBD1. After removal of 4 bases from V and 10 bases from J, the junction contained 8 bases not matched to a gene. The CDR3 runs to 15 residues. Germline values: CDR1 SEHNR, CDR2 FQNEAQ (reference sequence). The CDR3 sequence: CASSSYRGRGSPLHF. CDR3 in DNA: TGTGCCAGCAGCTCGTACAGGGGGCGCGGATCACCCCTCCACTTT.

The CDR3 loop is CAWSVGGRTEAFF. The CDR3 coding sequence is TGTGCCTGGAGTGTCGGGGGGCGAACTGAAGCTTTCTTT. The V call is TRBV30, the J call TRBJ1-1; D is perhaps TRBD1 (6 bases). The V gene's germline CDR1 is GTSNPN and CDR2 SVGIG (reference sequence). The V and J ends lost 0 bases and 5 bases respectively, with 10 bases between them. The CDR3 is 13 residues long.

The V call is TRBV19, the J call TRBJ2-1; weak D call: TRBD2 (6 bases). The CDR3 spans 15 residues. V lost 3 bases and J 4 bases, leaving 13 bases between the germline ends. Germline CDR1 and CDR2: LNHDA and SQIVND (reference sequence). The CDR3 spells CASSIAGGSYNEQFF. The CDR3 coding sequence is TGTGCCAGTAGTATCGCTGGGGGGAGTTACAATGAGCAGTTCTTC.

The rearrangement links TRBV5-1 to TRBJ2-5, with 7 bases aligning to TRBD2. Germline values: CDR1 SGHRS, CDR2 YFSETQ. The CDR3 consists of 14 residues. Germline trimming cut 2 bases from V and 2 bases from J; bases unmatched to any gene: 3. The CDR3 region has the DNA TGCGCCAGCAGCTTACTAGCGATTCAAGAGACCCAGTACTTC. Protein sequence: CASSLLAIQETQYF.

This clone came up a few times. DNA of the CDR3: TGTGCCTGGGATCGCGGCCGGTACGAGCAGTACTTC. Protein: CAWDRGRYEQYF. The chain combines TRBV30 with TRBJ2-7, with D hard to call. The germline CDR1 and CDR2 sequences are GTSNPN and SVGIG (reference sequence). V was trimmed by 5 bases and J by 4 bases, leaving 12 bases between them. The length of the CDR3 is 12 residues.

The J gene is TRBJ1-5, the V gene TRBV7-4; D gene uncertain. Germline loops: CDR1 SGHVT, CDR2 SQSDAQ. V was shortened by 5 bases and J by 1 base, with 6 bases between the two germline ends. The CDR3 is made up of 13 amino acids. The DNA for the CDR3 is TGTGCCAGCAGCCAGTGCAGCAATCAGCCCCAGCATTTT. Translation gives CASSQCSNQPQHF.

Here the CDR3 DNA reads TGTGCCAGCAGCCTCGGGACAGGGGGCCACGAGCAGTACTTC. The encoded protein is CASSLGTGGHEQYF. The rearrangement uses TRBV9 and TRBJ2-7, with 12 nucleotides matching TRBD1. The ends lost 4 bases at V and 5 bases at J; junction bases unmatched: 4. CDR3 size: 14 residues. CDR1 and CDR2 (germline): SGDLS, YYNGEE.

The rearrangement links TRBV2 to TRBJ2-3, with 8 bases lining up with TRBD2. The CDR3 totals 13 residues. The germline CDR1 and CDR2 sequences are SNHLY and FYNNEI. The trim removed 3 bases at V and 8 bases at J, leaving 4 bases unmatched. CDR3 nucleotides: TGTGCCAGCAGTGATACTAGCGGTGTTACGCAGTATTTT. It translates to CASSDTSGVTQYF.